This T cell receptor (beta chain) was observed in a study of response to subunit inactivated influenza vaccine. Germline CDR1 SQVTM, CDR2 ANQGSEA. V lost 4 bases and J lost 6, with 17 bases in between. The CDR3 is 14 residues long. Each CDR3 protein gets one entry after TCRdb re-called the RT-PCR reads with MiXCR. In the table there are 650,000 to 850,000 distinct CDR3 sequences, 14% of which are singletons. The specimen was PBMCs from blood, collected around 15 days before vaccination. The receptor's source is a man aged 45-60 years who received an inactivated influenza vaccine. The gene calls are TRBV29-1 and TRBJ2-3; D may match TRBD1 or TRBD2 (5 bases each). CDR3 nucleotides: TGCAGCGTTGGGGGGAACGGTCGGGCGGATACGCAGTATTTT. This sequence encodes CSVGGNGRADTQYF.